These T cell receptor beta chains were read from a single sample in a study of metastatic and nonmetastatic thyroid tumors. TCRdb reprocessed the PCR reads using MiXCR. The table has approximately 34,000 clones, roughly 18% seen once; the top ten hold under 12%. Material: blood. Every receptor here comes from a female donor with papillary thyroid cancer or a benign thyroid nodule (not recorded which). Some clones in this sample may be carry-over from other donors' samples. Both conserved end residues are part of each CDR3. D genes are given only for firm matches. The size entry is marked missing in some rows and otherwise reads once, few, many or a size class.

clone_size	d_call	j_call	v_call	cdr3_aa	cdr3_nt
many	TRBD2	TRBJ2-1	TRBV20-1	CSAPRTSGSAEQFF	TGCAGTGCTCCCCGGACTAGCGGGAGTGCGGAGCAGTTCTTC
many	NA	TRBJ2-1	TRBV29-1	CSVEDPSGVNNEQFF	TGCAGCGTTGAAGATCCTTCGGGAGTTAACAATGAGCAGTTCTTC
medium-sized	TRBD1	TRBJ1-6	TRBV6-1	CASSEYRGNSPLHF	TGTGCCAGCAGTGAATACAGGGGGAATTCACCCCTCCACTTT
many	TRBD1	TRBJ1-2	TRBV30	CAWTPDRVGYTF	TGTGCCTGGACCCCCGACAGGGTCGGCTACACCTTC
many	NA	TRBJ1-5	TRBV20-1	CSAYSGHFSNQPQHF	TGCAGTGCTTACAGCGGACATTTTAGCAATCAGCCCCAGCATTTT
many	NA	TRBJ2-1	TRBV28	CASSFSQEEAYNEQFF	TGTGCCAGCAGTTTCTCACAGGAGGAAGCCTACAATGAGCAGTTCTTC
many	NA	TRBJ2-2	TRBV6-1	CASSRQRENTGELFF	TGTGCCAGCAGTCGACAGCGAGAGAACACCGGGGAGCTGTTTTTT
many	NA	TRBJ1-4	TRBV2	CASSERRGGFNEKLFF	TGTGCCAGCAGTGAACGACGTGGGGGTTTTAATGAAAAACTGTTTTTT
few	NA	TRBJ2-7	TRBV9	CASSVGVQLTYEQYF	TGTGCCAGCAGCGTAGGTGTGCAGTTAACCTACGAGCAGTACTTC
NA	NA	TRBJ2-7	TRBV20-1	CSARQGTNNYEQYF	TGCAGTGCTAGACAGGGGACCAACAATTACGAGCAGTACTTC
NA	NA	TRBJ1-1	TRBV5-1	CASSLRGVTEAFF	TGCGCCAGCAGCTTGAGGGGGGTCACTGAAGCCTTCTTT
medium-sized	TRBD1	TRBJ2-7	TRBV27	CASSLLTGRYEQYF	TGTGCCAGCAGTTTGCTGACAGGGCGATACGAGCAGTACTTC
many	NA	TRBJ2-6	TRBV6-1	CASSDSGANVLTF	TGTGCCAGCAGTGACTCTGGGGCCAACGTCCTGACTTTC
once	NA	TRBJ1-2	TRBV4-1	CASSQEDRASSSGYTF	TGCGCCAGCAGCCAAGAGGATAGGGCATCGTCCTCCGGCTACACCTTC
many	TRBD2	TRBJ2-7	TRBV2	CASSDGAGASYEQYF	TGTGCCAGCAGTGACGGAGCGGGGGCCTCCTACGAGCAGTACTTC
many	TRBD2	TRBJ2-1	TRBV12-3/TRBV12-4	CASSVAGGTDEQFF	TGTGCCAGCAGCGTAGCGGGAGGGACAGATGAGCAGTTCTTC
NA	NA	TRBJ1-1	TRBV28	CASSLSGGSEDFF	TGTGCCAGCAGTTTGTCGGGGGGTTCTGAAGATTTCTTT
NA	TRBD2	TRBJ2-7	TRBV5-1	CASSSTGLAGQVDEQYF	TGCGCCAGCAGCTCCACTGGACTAGCGGGGCAAGTGGACGAGCAGTACTTC
many	NA	TRBJ1-1	TRBV5-1	CASRSGEEGTEAFF	TGCGCCAGCAGATCAGGGGAAGAGGGCACTGAAGCTTTCTTT
NA	TRBD1	TRBJ1-2	TRBV28	CASSRPGQGANYGYTF	TGTGCCAGCAGCCGACCCGGACAGGGGGCGAACTATGGCTACACCTTC